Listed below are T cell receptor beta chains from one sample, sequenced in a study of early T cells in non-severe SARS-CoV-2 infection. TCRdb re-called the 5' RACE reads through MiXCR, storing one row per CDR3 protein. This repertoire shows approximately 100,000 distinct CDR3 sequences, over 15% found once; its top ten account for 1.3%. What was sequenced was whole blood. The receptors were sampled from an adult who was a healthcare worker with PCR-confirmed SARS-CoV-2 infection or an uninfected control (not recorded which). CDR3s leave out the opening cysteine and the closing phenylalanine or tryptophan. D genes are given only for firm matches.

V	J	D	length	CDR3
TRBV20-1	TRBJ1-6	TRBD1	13	SARDLQGANSPLH
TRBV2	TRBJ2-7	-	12	ASKSRGVLYEQY
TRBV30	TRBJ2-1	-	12	AWSVASSYNEQF
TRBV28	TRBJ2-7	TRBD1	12	ASSYDRGTYEQY
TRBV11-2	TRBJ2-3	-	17	ASSLVGPSSYTSTDTQY
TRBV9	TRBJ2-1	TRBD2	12	ASSRTGTTSEQF
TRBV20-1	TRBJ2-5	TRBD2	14	SAKRGAGASMETQY
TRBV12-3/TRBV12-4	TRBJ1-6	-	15	ASSLVRGGSYNSPLH
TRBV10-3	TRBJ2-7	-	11	AAGTSSSYEQY
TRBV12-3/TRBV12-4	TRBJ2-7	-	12	ASSRNIGADEQY
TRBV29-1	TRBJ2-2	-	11	SVGRTITGELF
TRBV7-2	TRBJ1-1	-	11	ASSLVGQFEAF
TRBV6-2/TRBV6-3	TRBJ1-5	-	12	ASSRAPGGQPQH
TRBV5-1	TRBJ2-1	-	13	ASSLPGAHYNEQF
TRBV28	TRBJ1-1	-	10	ASTERATEAF
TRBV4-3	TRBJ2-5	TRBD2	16	ASSQVTASGRDGETQY
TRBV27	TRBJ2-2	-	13	ASSSNARASGELF
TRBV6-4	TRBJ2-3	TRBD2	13	ASSDAAGGADTQY
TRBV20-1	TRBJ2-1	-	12	SASTPGLYNEQF
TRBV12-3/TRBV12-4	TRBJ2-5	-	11	ASSGDNQETQY
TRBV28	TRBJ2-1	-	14	ASPPLHREAYNEQF
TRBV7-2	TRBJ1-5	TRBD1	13	ASSLDTGANQPQH
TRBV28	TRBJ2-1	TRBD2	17	ASSSLALAAAPVYNEQF
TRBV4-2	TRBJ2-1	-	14	ASSQTLTGSYNEQF
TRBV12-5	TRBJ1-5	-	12	ASGPGAPNQPQH
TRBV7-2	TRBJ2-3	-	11	ASSDPGPNTQY
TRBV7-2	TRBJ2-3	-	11	ASSALTTDTQY
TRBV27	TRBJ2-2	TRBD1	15	ASSLRAGTGGTGELF
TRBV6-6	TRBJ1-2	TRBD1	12	ASRPGTEAYGYT
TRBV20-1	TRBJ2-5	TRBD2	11	SAREGGRETQY
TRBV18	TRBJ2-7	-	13	ASSPPQVTTYEQY
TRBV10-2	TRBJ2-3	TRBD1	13	ASGSGQGVTDTQY